This T cell receptor beta chain was observed in a study of post-analysis software for immune sequencing data. Points from the study as a whole: TRBV segments more frequent in patients than in controls numbered roughly 5 and included TRBV5-6, TRBV5-1 and TRBV20-1. The study found significantly lower normalized Chao1 diversity in multiple sclerosis patients than in controls.

The CDR3 is 15 residues long. Germline CDR1 and CDR2: SGHTA and FQGTGA. V was pared by 3 bases and J by 10 bases, with 9 bases of the junction left unmatched. Presence of unique molecular identifiers characterized the TCR beta cDNA libraries. One entry per CDR3 protein results from TCRdb running MiXCR on the PCR reads. The top ten clones hold about 4.5% of a sample with 750,000 to 950,000 distinct CDR3 sequences, approximately 57% of them seen once. In the case of this clonotype: No antigen is known for it.

The source material was blood. This sequence joins TRBV7-3 and TRBJ1-6; TRBD1 matches 7 bases. This clonotype was obtained from a girl aged 10-17 years with multiple sclerosis. Here the CDR3 DNA reads TGTGCCAGCAGCTTGTCGACAGGGAGGCACTCACCCCTCCACTTT. Protein product: CASSLSTGRHSPLHF.